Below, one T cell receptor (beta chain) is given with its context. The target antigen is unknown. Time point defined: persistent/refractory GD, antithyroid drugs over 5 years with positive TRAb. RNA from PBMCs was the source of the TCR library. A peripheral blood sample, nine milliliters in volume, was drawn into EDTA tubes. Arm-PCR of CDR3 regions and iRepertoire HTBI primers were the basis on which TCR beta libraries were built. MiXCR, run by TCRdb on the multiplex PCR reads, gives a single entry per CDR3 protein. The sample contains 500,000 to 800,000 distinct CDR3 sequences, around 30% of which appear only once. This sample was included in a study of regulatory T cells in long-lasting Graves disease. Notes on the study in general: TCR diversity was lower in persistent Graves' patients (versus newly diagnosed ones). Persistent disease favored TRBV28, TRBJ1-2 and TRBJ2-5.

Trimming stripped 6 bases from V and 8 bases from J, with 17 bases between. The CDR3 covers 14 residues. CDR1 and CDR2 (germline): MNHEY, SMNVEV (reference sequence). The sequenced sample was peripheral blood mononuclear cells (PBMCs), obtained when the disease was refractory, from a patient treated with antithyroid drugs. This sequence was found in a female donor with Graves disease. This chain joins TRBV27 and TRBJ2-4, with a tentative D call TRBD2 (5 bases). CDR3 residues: CASREEAGGYIQYF. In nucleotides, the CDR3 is TGTGCCAGCAGGGAGGAGGCAGGAGGATACATTCAGTACTTC.